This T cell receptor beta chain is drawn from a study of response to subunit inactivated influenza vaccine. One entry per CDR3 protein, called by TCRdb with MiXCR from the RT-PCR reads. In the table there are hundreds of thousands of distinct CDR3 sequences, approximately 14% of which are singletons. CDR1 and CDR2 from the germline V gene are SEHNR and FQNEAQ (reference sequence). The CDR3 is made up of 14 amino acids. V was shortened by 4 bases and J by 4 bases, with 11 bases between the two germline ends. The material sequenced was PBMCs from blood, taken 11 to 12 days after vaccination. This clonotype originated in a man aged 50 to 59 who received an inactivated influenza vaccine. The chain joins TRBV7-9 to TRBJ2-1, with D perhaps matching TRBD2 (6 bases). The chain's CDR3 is CASSSSTSYNEQFF. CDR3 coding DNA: TGTGCCAGCAGCTCTTCGACTAGTTACAATGAGCAGTTCTTC.